This T cell receptor (beta chain) was identified in a study of cytomegalovirus exposure and HLA in healthy donors. Whole-study results and caveats: It was only CMV serostatus that was available as immune exposure information.

In the PCR, 60 Vbeta and 13 Jbeta primers were used. TCRdb keeps only in-frame clones here, not all; method: immunoSEQ multiplex PCR. The table has some 77,000 clones, around 80% seen once. A note on this clone: Its antigen is unknown.

Germline V gene sequence: CDR1 SGHTS, CDR2 YDEGEE. The length of the CDR3 is 15 residues. V gave up 2 bases and J gave up 0 bases, with 9 bases separating them. The rearrangement joins TRBV5-8 to TRBJ1-3, with D hard to call. Sequenced input: PBMCs. This sequence originates from a woman in her forties or fifties in good health and CMV-seropositive. The CDR3 reads CASSLTQFSGNTIYF. CDR3 in DNA: TGTGCCAGCAGCTTAACCCAGTTCTCTGGAAACACCATATATTTT.